This T cell receptor (beta chain) came from a study of shared clonotypes between healthy human individuals. Whole-study findings and limits: The donor pool, a small one, limited the genetic and exposure-history diversity represented.

This CDR3 has 16 amino acids. Germline CDR1 reads SEHNR; CDR2 reads FQNEAQ (reference sequence). V shed 5 bases, J shed 6 bases, and the junction held 11 bases outside the gene matches. Concerning this clone itself: The antigen is undetermined.

Per the study methods: ImmunoSEQ junction-only sequences lacked quality scores, so their filtering differed. Sequencing was performed with immunoSEQ multiplex PCR; in TCRdb, only in-frame clones are kept and a portion is missing. V and J calls and clone size are as listed in that table; D and trimming were resolved from the DNA. This sample has 950,000 to 1,300,000 clones, with roughly 75% found just once. This sequence joins TRBV7-9 and TRBJ2-7, with 12 nucleotides matching TRBD2. Sequencing used memory CD4+ T cells sorted from blood. Stated subset: CD45RA-negative fraction. This TCR was sampled from a man between 18 and 29 years old in good health. CDR3 sequence reads: CASSRDRLAGAVEQYF. DNA for the CDR3: TGTGCCAGCAGCCGAGATAGACTAGCGGGGGCAGTCGAGCAGTACTTC.